These 20 T cell receptor beta chains share one sample of origin, sequenced in a study of blood T cell repertoires in COVID-19. The repertoire was sequenced with immunoSEQ multiplex PCR; TCRdb's copy has only in-frame clones and lacks some. The table has about 36,000 clones, around 81% seen once. The sequenced material came from peripheral blood. These receptors were taken from a man aged 50 to 60 with active COVID-19.

The genes are TRBV2 and TRBJ2-5; maybe TRBD1 (6 bases). CDR1 is SNHLY, CDR2 FYNNEI, per germline. Deletions cut 4 bases from V and 0 bases from J, with 9 bases between. The CDR3 contains 14 residues. CDR3 coding DNA: TGTGCCAGCAGTGTCCGACAGGACCAAGAGACCCAGTACTTC. This encodes CASSVRQDQETQYF.

This chain connects TRBV5-4 to TRBJ2-5, with TRBD2 matching 11 bases. The CDR3 consists of 16 residues. The J segment lost 3 bases and the V segment lost 4 bases, leaving 8 bases of the junction unmatched. Germline V gives CDR1 SGHNT, CDR2 YYREEE (reference sequence). The CDR3 protein is CASSAFTSGGKETQYF. The CDR3 DNA sequence: TGTGCCAGCAGCGCCTTTACTAGCGGGGGTAAAGAGACCCAGTACTTC.

The genes are TRBV27 and TRBJ1-5, with 12 nucleotides matching TRBD1. CDR1 is MNHEY and CDR2 is SMNVEV in the germline V gene (reference sequence). V lost 8 bases, J lost 7 bases, and 12 bases stayed unmatched. The CDR3 contains 16 residues. Written as DNA, the CDR3 is TGTGCCAGCGGGGCCGGGGACAGGGGGCAGGGGCAGCCCCAGCATTTT. It is translated as CASGAGDRGQGQPQHF.

The J gene is TRBJ1-5, the V gene TRBV19, with D uncertain. Germline assignment: CDR1 LNHDA and CDR2 SQIVND (reference sequence). The CDR3 is 14 amino acids. Trimming took off 3 bases at V and 4 bases at J, with 10 bases between the two ends. CDR3 nucleotide sequence: TGTGCCAGTAGTATCGATCGGACTAATCAGCCCCAGCATTTT. It encodes CASSIDRTNQPQHF.

This sequence joins TRBV27 and TRBJ1-4; D possibly corresponds to TRBD1 (6 bases). The CDR3 is 17 residues long. The germline V and J ends were trimmed by 4 bases and 0 bases, with 15 bases remaining between them. Germline values: CDR1 MNHEY, CDR2 SMNVEV (reference sequence). DNA for the CDR3: TGTGCCAGCAGTTCCCTCGAGGGGGAATCAACTAATGAAAAACTGTTTTTT. This translates into CASSSLEGESTNEKLFF.

The genes are TRBV19 and TRBJ1-2; a possible D gene is TRBD1 (6 bases). Germline assignment: CDR1 LNHDA and CDR2 SQIVND (reference sequence). Trimming pared 7 bases from V and 7 bases from J, leaving 16 bases between. There are 13 residues in the CDR3. The CDR3 nucleotides read TGTGCCAGTACCAGGGCAGGGGTACGTGGCTACACCTTC. This codes for CASTRAGVRGYTF.

The chain employs TRBV19 and TRBJ2-6; D is unresolved. Trimming removed 6 bases from V and 0 bases from J, with 9 bases in between. CDR1 and CDR2 from the germline V gene are LNHDA and SQIVND (reference sequence). This CDR3 has 15 residues. CDR3 nucleotide sequence: TGTGCCAGTAGACTGCTTAGCTCTGGGGCCAACGTCCTGACTTTC. Amino acid sequence: CASRLLSSGANVLTF. The full variable domain, rest sourced from reference TRBV19 and TRBJ2-6, is DGGITQSPKYLFRKEGQNVTLSCEQNLNHDAMYWYRQDPGQGLRLIYYSQIVNDFQKGDIAEGYSVSREKKESFPLTVTSAQKNPTAFYLCASRLLSSGANVLTFGAGSRLTVL.

V is TRBV6-6 and J is TRBJ2-7; 9 bases match TRBD1. Germline V gene sequence: CDR1 MNHNY, CDR2 SVGAGI (reference sequence). V dropped 8 bases and J dropped 1; count of bases not matched to a gene: 9. This CDR3 comprises 15 residues. The CDR3 region is CASYYKQGASYEQYF. In DNA, the CDR3 is TGTGCCAGCTACTATAAACAGGGGGCTTCCTACGAGCAGTACTTC.

This chain uses TRBV2 with TRBJ1-4, with 9 bases that match TRBD1. Trimming at V came to 6 bases and at J to 5 bases, leaving 7 bases not matched to a gene. This CDR3 comprises 15 residues. Germline values: CDR1 SNHLY, CDR2 FYNNEI. CDR3 bases: TGTGCCAGCAGAGGACAGGGGACGACAAATGAAAAACTGTTTTTT. Amino acids: CASRGQGTTNEKLFF.

CDR3 bases: TGCGCCAGCAGCCAAGACGGACGGGGGGGCTGGAATGAGCAGTTCTTC. As protein: CASSQDGRGGWNEQFF. V is TRBV4-3 and J is TRBJ2-1, with 8 bases identical to TRBD2. The germline gives CDR1 LGHNA, CDR2 YSLEER. With V trimmed by 0 bases and J by 7 bases, 8 bases remained unmatched. There are 16 residues in the CDR3.

The rearrangement joins TRBV6-1 to TRBJ2-4; TRBD1 agrees at 9 bases. This CDR3 spans 18 amino acids. V dropped 1 base and J dropped 3; count of bases not matched to a gene: 10. Germline V gives CDR1 MNHNS, CDR2 SASEGT. CDR3 residues: CASSEVLTGTGSKNIQYF. CDR3 nucleotides: TGTGCCAGCAGTGAAGTTCTTACCGGGACAGGGAGCAAAAACATTCAGTACTTC.

This rearrangement joins TRBV7-9 to TRBJ2-1; the match to TRBD1 covers 7 bases. CDR1 SEHNR and CDR2 FQNEAQ come from the germline V gene (reference sequence). The CDR3 loop spans 15 amino acids. V lost 7 bases and J lost 1; bases outside the gene matches: 7. The CDR3 sequence: CASTPPGQSYNEQFF. The CDR3 DNA sequence: TGTGCCAGCACTCCTCCGGGACAGTCCTACAATGAGCAGTTCTTC.

The rearrangement links TRBV2 to TRBJ1-4; 8 bases fit TRBD1. The CDR3 has 15 amino acids. CDR1 and CDR2 from the germline V gene are SNHLY and FYNNEI. Germline trimming cut 6 bases from V and 3 bases from J; bases unmatched to any gene: 6. The CDR3 sequence: CASRTPGQANEKLFF. The CDR3, as DNA: TGTGCCAGCAGGACACCGGGACAGGCTAATGAAAAACTGTTTTTT. Drawing the rest from reference TRBV2 and TRBJ1-4, the complete variable domain is EPEVTQTPSHQVTQMGQEVILRCVPISNHLYFYWYRQILGQKVEFLVSFYNNEISEKSEIFDDQFSVERPDGSNFTLKIRSTKLEDSAMYFCASRTPGQANEKLFFGSGTQLSVL.

The J gene is TRBJ1-4, the V gene TRBV28; 7 bases are a match to TRBD1. Germline loops: CDR1 MDHEN, CDR2 SYDVKM. The CDR3 runs 17 residues. V trimming: 4 bases; J trimming: 0 bases; junction bases outside the gene matches: 8. As DNA, the CDR3 is TGTGCCAGCAGTTCGCCGGGACAGACAACAACTAATGAAAAACTGTTTTTT. This sequence encodes CASSSPGQTTTNEKLFF.

The chain has TRBV5-4 and TRBJ2-7; D is perhaps TRBD1 (6 bases). Germline CDR1 SGHNT, CDR2 YYREEE (reference sequence). The CDR3 extends over 17 amino acids. Between the trimmed V and J ends, which lost 0 bases and 3 bases, there was a span of 19 bases. In DNA form, the CDR3 reads TGTGCCAGCAGCTTGGACGTTTCGGGGACACTTAACTACGAGCAGTACTTC. Translation: CASSLDVSGTLNYEQYF.

CDR3 DNA sequence: TGTGCCAGCAGCCGACAGTTAGCTGGAAACACCATATATTTT. This codes for CASSRQLAGNTIYF. The chain uses TRBV6-5 and TRBJ1-3; tentative D call: TRBD1 (5 bases). With 6 bases removed from V and 2 bases from J, the gap between germline ends came to 11 bases. The CDR3 is 14 residues long. Per the germline V gene, CDR1 is MNHEY and CDR2 is SVGAGI.

The chain couples TRBV11-2 to TRBJ1-1; D possibly corresponds to TRBD1 (5 bases). V was shortened by 4 bases and J by 1 base, with 10 bases between the two germline ends. The V gene's germline CDR1 is SGHAT and CDR2 FQNNGV. The CDR3 has 14 residues. DNA for the CDR3: TGTGCCAGCAGCTGGGGCCAGGGGAACACTGAAGCTTTCTTT. Its translation is CASSWGQGNTEAFF.

The table lists this clone with a few counts. The chain has TRBV24-1 and TRBJ1-5, with TRBD1 as a possible D gene (5 bases). The CDR3 sequence is 13 residues long. V was trimmed by 2 bases and J by 6 bases, leaving 7 bases between them. Per germline, CDR1 KGHDR and CDR2 SFDVKD. The CDR3 protein is CATSDWRGQPQHF. The DNA for the CDR3 is TGTGCCACCAGTGATTGGAGGGGTCAGCCCCAGCATTTT.

The CDR3 loop reads CASSESISGNTIYF. CDR3 nucleotides: TGTGCCAGCAGTGAATCCATCTCTGGAAACACCATATATTTT. The rearrangement joins TRBV6-1 to TRBJ1-3; D not resolved. The germline V and J ends were trimmed by 2 bases and 0 bases, with 5 bases remaining between them. The CDR3 sequence is 14 residues long. The V gene's germline CDR1 is MNHNS and CDR2 SASEGT.

This chain uses TRBV19 with TRBJ1-2, with a possible D match to TRBD1 (6 bases). CDR3 length equals 13 residues. V lost 7 bases and J 8 bases, leaving 17 bases between the germline ends. CDR1 is LNHDA and CDR2 is SQIVND in the germline V gene (reference sequence). The CDR3: CASTPGTIWGYTF. For the CDR3, the DNA is TGTGCCAGTACGCCCGGGACAATTTGGGGCTACACCTTC.